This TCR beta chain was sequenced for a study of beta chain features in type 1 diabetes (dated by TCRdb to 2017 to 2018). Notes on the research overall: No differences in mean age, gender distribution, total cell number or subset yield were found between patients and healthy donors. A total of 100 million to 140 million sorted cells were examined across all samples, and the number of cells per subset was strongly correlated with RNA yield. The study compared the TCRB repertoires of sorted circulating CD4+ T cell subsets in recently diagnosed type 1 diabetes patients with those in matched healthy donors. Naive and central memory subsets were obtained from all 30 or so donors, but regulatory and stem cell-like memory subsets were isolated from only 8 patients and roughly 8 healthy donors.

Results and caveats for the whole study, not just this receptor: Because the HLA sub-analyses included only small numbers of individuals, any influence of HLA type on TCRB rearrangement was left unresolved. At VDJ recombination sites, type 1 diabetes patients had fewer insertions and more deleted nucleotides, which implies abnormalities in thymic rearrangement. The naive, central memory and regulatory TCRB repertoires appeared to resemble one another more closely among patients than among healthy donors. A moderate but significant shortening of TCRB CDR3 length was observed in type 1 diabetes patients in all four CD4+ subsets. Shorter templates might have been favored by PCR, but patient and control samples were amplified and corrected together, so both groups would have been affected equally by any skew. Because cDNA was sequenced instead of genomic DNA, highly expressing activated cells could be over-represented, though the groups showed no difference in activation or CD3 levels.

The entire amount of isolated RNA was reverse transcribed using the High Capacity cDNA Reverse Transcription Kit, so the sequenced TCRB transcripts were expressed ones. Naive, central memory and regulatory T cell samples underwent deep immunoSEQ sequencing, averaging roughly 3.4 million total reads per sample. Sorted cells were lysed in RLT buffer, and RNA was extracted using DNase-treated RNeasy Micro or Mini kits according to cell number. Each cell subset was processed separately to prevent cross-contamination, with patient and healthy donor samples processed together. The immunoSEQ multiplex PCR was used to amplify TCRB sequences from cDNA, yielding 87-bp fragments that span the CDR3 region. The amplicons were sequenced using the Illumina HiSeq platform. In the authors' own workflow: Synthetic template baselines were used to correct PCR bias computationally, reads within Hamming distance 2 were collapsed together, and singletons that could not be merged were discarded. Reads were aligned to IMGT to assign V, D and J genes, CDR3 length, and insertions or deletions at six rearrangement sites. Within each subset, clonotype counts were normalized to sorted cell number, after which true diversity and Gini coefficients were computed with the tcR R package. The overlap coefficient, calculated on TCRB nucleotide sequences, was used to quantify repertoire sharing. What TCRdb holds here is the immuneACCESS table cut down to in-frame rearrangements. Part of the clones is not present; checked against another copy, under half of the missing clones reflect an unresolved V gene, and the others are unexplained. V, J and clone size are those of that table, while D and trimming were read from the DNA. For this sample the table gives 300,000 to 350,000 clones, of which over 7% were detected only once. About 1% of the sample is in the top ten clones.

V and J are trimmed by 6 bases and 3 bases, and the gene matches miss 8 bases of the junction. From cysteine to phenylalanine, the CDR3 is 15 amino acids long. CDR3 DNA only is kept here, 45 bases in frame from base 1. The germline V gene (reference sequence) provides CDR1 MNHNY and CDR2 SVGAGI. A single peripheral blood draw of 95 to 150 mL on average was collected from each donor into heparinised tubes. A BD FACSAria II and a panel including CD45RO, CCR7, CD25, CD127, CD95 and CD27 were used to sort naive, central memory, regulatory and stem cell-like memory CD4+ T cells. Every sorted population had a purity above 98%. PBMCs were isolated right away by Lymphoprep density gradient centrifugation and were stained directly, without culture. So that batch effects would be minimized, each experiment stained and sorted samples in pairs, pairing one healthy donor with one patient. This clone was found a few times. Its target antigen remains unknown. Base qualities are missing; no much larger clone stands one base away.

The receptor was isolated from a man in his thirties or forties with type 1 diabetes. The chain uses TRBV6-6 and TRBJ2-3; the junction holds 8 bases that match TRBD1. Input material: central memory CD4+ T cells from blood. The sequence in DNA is TGTGCCAGCAGCCAAGACAGGGGATTAACAGATACGCAGTATTTT. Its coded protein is CASSQDRGLTDTQYF.